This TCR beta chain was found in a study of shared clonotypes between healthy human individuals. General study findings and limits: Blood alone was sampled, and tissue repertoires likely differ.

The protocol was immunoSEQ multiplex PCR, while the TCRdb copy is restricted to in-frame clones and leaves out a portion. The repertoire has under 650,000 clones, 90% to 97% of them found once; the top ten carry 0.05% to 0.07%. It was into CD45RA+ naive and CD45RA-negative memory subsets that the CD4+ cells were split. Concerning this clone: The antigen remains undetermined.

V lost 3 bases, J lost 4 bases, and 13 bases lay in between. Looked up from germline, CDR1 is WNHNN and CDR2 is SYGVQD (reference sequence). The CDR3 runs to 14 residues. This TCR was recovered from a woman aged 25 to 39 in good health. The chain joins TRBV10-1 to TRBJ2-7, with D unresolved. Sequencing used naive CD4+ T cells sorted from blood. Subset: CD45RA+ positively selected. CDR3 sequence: CASSDIESAYEQYF. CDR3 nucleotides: TGCGCCAGCAGTGACATCGAATCGGCTTACGAGCAGTACTTC.